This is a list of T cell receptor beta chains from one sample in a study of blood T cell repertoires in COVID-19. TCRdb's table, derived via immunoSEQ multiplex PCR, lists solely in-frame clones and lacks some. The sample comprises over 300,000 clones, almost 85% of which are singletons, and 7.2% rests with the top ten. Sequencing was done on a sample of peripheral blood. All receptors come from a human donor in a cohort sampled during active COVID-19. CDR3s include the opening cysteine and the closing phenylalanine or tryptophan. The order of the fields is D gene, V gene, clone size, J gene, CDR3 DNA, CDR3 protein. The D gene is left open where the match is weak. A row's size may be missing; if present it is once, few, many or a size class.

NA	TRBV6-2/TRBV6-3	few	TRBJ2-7	TGTGCCAGCAGTTACAGCCAGGGCCGCTACGAGCAGTACTTC	CASSYSQGRYEQYF
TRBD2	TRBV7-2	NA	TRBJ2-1	TGTGCCAGCAGTCGCCGCTACCGGGCGGGGGGAAATGAGCAGTTCTTC	CASSRRYRAGGNEQFF
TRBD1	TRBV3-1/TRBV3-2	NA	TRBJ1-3	TGTGCCAGCAGCCCACAGGGGGCAAACACCATATATTTT	CASSPQGANTIYF
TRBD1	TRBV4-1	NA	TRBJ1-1	TGCGCCAGCAGCCATCTACAGGGGGTTGGCACTGAAGCTTTCTTT	CASSHLQGVGTEAFF
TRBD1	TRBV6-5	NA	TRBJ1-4	TGTGCCAGCAGTTACGTCGGGACAGCTAATGAAAAACTGTTTTTT	CASSYVGTANEKLFF
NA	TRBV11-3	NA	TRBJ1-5	TGTGCCAGCAGCGACCAGACAGGCCCCAATCAGCCCCAGCATTTT	CASSDQTGPNQPQHF
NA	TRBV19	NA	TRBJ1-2	TGTGCCAGTAGTATAGATCACAGACATAACTATGGCTACACCTTC	CASSIDHRHNYGYTF
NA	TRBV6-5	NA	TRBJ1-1	TGTGCCAGCAGACCTACCGGACAGCCAAACACTGAAGCTTTCTTT	CASRPTGQPNTEAFF
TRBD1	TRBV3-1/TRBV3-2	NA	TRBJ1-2	TGTGCCAGCAGCACGCGGGACAGGAGCTATGGCTACACCTTC	CASSTRDRSYGYTF
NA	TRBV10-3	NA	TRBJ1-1	TGTGCCATCAGTGGTCAGTCAGGGAAAGGCGCTGAAGCTTTCTTT	CAISGQSGKGAEAFF
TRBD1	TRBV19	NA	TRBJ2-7	TGTGCCAGTAGTATCTCGTTTAAGGGGGCGGTCTACGAGCAGTACTTC	CASSISFKGAVYEQYF
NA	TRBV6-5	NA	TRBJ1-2	TGTGCCAGCAGTGACTCCTTCAGGGGTGACTATGGCTACACCTTC	CASSDSFRGDYGYTF
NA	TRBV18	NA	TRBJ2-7	TGTGCCAGCTCATTAGCGGCGTTATTCTACGAGCAGTACTTC	CASSLAALFYEQYF
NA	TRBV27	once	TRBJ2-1	TGTGCCAGCAGTACGGGACTCGAATACAATGAGCAGTTCTTC	CASSTGLEYNEQFF
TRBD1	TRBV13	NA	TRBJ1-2	TGTGCCAGCAGCACCGGGACAGACTATGGCTACACCTTC	CASSTGTDYGYTF
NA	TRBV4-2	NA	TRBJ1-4	TGTGCCAGCAGCCAAGAACCTGGGACAAAGCTCGTGGAAAAACTGTTTTTT	CASSQEPGTKLVEKLFF
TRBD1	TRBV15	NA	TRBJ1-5	TGTGCCACCAGCAGACCGGGACAGGGTGAATGGCCCCAGCATTTT	CATSRPGQGEWPQHF
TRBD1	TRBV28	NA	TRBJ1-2	TGTGCCAGCAGGATAGACAGGGTGGGAGGCTACACCTTC	CASRIDRVGGYTF
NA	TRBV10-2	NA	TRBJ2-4	TGCGCCAGCAGTGTCCCTCGCCCGGGGGAAGCCAAAAACATTCAGTACTTC	CASSVPRPGEAKNIQYF
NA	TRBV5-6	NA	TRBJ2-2	TGTGCCAGCAGCTTGGCCGGGCTAGCCCACACCGGGGAGCTGTTTTTT	CASSLAGLAHTGELFF
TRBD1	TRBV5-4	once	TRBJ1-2	TGTGCCAGCCGCTATAGGGACAGCGAAACTAACTATGGCTACACCTTC	CASRYRDSETNYGYTF
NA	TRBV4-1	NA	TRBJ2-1	TGCGCCAGCAGCCGACCTAGCAGCGATTCCGCCGGCCAGGTCAATGAGCAGTTCTTC	CASSRPSSDSAGQVNEQFF
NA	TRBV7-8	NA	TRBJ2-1	TGTGCCAGCAGCTACGGAGGCAATGAGCAGTTCTTC	CASSYGGNEQFF
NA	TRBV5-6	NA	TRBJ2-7	TGTGCCAGCAGCTATGGGCCCAACGAGCAGTACTTC	CASSYGPNEQYF
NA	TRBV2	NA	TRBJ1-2	TGTGCCAGGATGATTGATCAGGGGAGATATAACTATGGCTACACCTTC	CARMIDQGRYNYGYTF
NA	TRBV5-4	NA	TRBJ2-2	TGTGCCAGCGGCCCACCCCAGGGGACCGGGGAGCTGTTTTTT	CASGPPQGTGELFF
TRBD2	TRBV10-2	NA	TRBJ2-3	TGCGCCAGCAGCCTAGCGGGGGGGCAAAGCACAGATACGCAGTATTTT	CASSLAGGQSTDTQYF
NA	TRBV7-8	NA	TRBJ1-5	TGTGCCAGCAGCCCTCGCGGGGGGCTAAATCAGCCCCAGCATTTT	CASSPRGGLNQPQHF
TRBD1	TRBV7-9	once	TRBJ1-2	TGTGCCAGCTCGACCGGACAGGGAAAAGACTCCTATGGCTACACCTTC	CASSTGQGKDSYGYTF
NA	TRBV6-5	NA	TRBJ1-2	TGTGCCAGCAGCCTAAGGACAGAAACTAACTATGGCTACACCTTC	CASSLRTETNYGYTF
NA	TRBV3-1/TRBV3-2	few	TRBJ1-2	TGTGCCAGCAGCCAAGAGGACATACGGGTATATGGCTACACCTTC	CASSQEDIRVYGYTF
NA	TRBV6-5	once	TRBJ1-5	TGTGCCAGCAGTACTCGTAGGGAGGGCAATCAGCCCCAGCATTTT	CASSTRREGNQPQHF
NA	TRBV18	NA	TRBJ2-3	TGTGCCAGCTCACCACTTGCGGGGGCCCTGGCCTATACGCAGTATTTT	CASSPLAGALAYTQYF
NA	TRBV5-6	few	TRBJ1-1	TGTGCCAGCACCGTTCTGGGGGGGCGCAGGAACACTGAAGCTTTCTTT	CASTVLGGRRNTEAFF